This T cell receptor (beta chain) was observed in a study of control samples from healthy donors and cancer patients. Clones were read by immunoSEQ multiplex PCR, and TCRdb kept only the in-frame ones, dropping some. The sample includes approximately 82,000 clones, about 89% of them seen just once. V was clipped by 6 bases and J by 6 bases; unmatched bases: 13. Per germline, CDR1 LNHNV and CDR2 YYDKDF (reference sequence). The CDR3 loop spans 16 amino acids. The origin of this receptor is a man aged 50 to 59 in good health. The V gene is TRBV15, the J gene TRBJ2-1, with TRBD1 matching 8 bases. The sequencing input was blood. The CDR3 region has the DNA TGTGCCACCAGAGAAGTCAGGGGGCCAGGGGGCAATGAGCAGTTCTTC. This sequence encodes CATREVRGPGGNEQFF.